A single sample gave rise to the 27 T cell receptor beta chains below, sequenced in a study of blood T cell repertoires in COVID-19. Assay: immunoSEQ multiplex PCR; the TCRdb copy retains only in-frame clones and omits some. The sample holds 110,000 to 150,000 clones, around 91% seen once. Sequences were obtained from peripheral blood. The receptors shown here come from an older woman with active COVID-19.

The chain couples TRBV9 to TRBJ1-1; D ambiguous. Trimming stripped 3 bases from V and 3 bases from J, with 9 bases between. The CDR3 has 13 residues. The germline V gene encodes CDR1 SGDLS and CDR2 YYNGEE. For the CDR3, the DNA is TGTGCCAGCAGCGCAGGCCCAGACACTGAAGCTTTCTTT. It specifies CASSAGPDTEAFF.

The chain has TRBV28 and TRBJ2-7, with TRBD2 identical over 7 bases. Trimming removed 8 bases from V and 7 bases from J; junction bases left unmatched: 20. The CDR3 is 16 amino acids. The V gene's germline CDR1 is MDHEN and CDR2 SYDVKM. The DNA for the CDR3 is TGTGCCAGCGCCCCCGGTGGGGCGGGAGTTACTCGGGAGCAGTACTTC. Its translation is CASAPGGAGVTREQYF.

This rearrangement joins TRBV6-2 or TRBV6-3 to TRBJ2-7; D is possibly TRBD2 (5 bases). Looked up from germline, CDR1 is MNHEY and CDR2 is SVGEGT. Trimming took off 6 bases at V and 5 bases at J, with 17 bases between the two ends. The CDR3 has 14 residues. The CDR3 here is CASSPSLAINEQYF. CDR3 nucleotides: TGTGCCAGCAGCCCCTCGTTAGCGATCAACGAGCAGTACTTC.

The chain joins TRBV6-2 or TRBV6-3 to TRBJ1-1; no clear D gene. CDR1 and CDR2 from the germline V gene are MNHEY and SVGEGT. Between the trimmed V and J ends, which lost 6 bases and 2 bases, there was a span of 7 bases. The CDR3 spans 12 residues. CDR3 sequence reads: CASSIFNTEAFF. The CDR3, as DNA: TGTGCCAGCAGCATATTCAACACTGAAGCTTTCTTT.

This clone has just a few counts. This rearrangement joins TRBV2 to TRBJ1-4; TRBD1 aligns across 7 bases. The CDR3 length is 14 residues. Germline V CDR1 and CDR2: SNHLY, FYNNEI. The V and J ends lost 6 bases and 8 bases, in that order; junction bases with no gene match: 9. The CDR3 spells CASRFRQGYEKLFF. The CDR3 DNA reads as TGTGCCAGCAGGTTTAGACAGGGTTACGAAAAACTGTTTTTT.

The chain is built from TRBV5-6 and TRBJ2-5; 14 bases map to TRBD2. CDR1 and CDR2 (germline): SGHDT, YYEEEE. The J segment lost 5 bases and the V segment lost 4 bases, leaving 10 bases of the junction unmatched. The CDR3 covers 17 residues. The CDR3 DNA sequence: TGTGCCAGCAGCCCAGTTGGACTAGCGGGAGGTTTGGAGACCCAGTACTTC. Amino acids: CASSPVGLAGGLETQYF.

The chain employs TRBV4-2 and TRBJ2-7; 12 bases are shared with TRBD1. V trimming: 1 base; J trimming: 6 bases; junction bases outside the gene matches: 1. This CDR3 contains 14 residues. The germline V gene encodes CDR1 LGHNA and CDR2 YNFKEQ. The CDR3 DNA sequence: TGTGCCAGCAGCCAAGGGGACAGGGGGCGCGAGCAGTACTTC. Protein sequence: CASSQGDRGREQYF.

This chain uses TRBV29-1 with TRBJ2-1, with 14 bases identical to TRBD2. The V and J ends lost 4 bases and 6 bases, in that order; junction bases with no gene match: 2. CDR3 length equals 14 residues. In germline, CDR1 is SQVTM, CDR2 ANQGSEA. CDR3 bases: TGCAGCGTTGCAGGACTAGCGGGAGGCAATGAGCAGTTCTTC. Residues: CSVAGLAGGNEQFF.

The CDR3: CASSVEGNQYKETQYF. As DNA, the CDR3 is TGTGCCAGCAGTGTGGAGGGGAACCAATACAAAGAGACCCAGTACTTC. This chain uses TRBV2 with TRBJ2-5, with a weak D call TRBD2 (6 bases). The CDR3 is 16 amino acids. V lost 4 bases, J lost 3 bases, and 18 bases lay in between. CDR1 is SNHLY, CDR2 FYNNEI, per germline.

The rearrangement links TRBV6-2 or TRBV6-3 to TRBJ1-1, with D uncertain. CDR1 is MNHEY, CDR2 SVGEGT, per germline. CDR3 length: 14 residues. The germline V and J ends were trimmed by 2 bases and 7 bases, with 14 bases remaining between them. The CDR3 nucleotides are TGTGCCAGCAGTTACGCCCAGCGACCGGGTGAAGCTTTCTTT. Encoded protein: CASSYAQRPGEAFF.

The V and J genes are TRBV28 and TRBJ2-5; D might be TRBD2 (5 bases). V lost 1 base and J lost 5, with 11 bases in between. The CDR3 spans 14 residues. The germline V gene encodes CDR1 MDHEN and CDR2 SYDVKM. The CDR3 protein is CASSLSGLTETQYF. CDR3 DNA sequence: TGTGCCAGCAGTTTATCGGGGTTGACGGAGACCCAGTACTTC.

The count of this clone is one. Here the CDR3 DNA reads TGTGCCAGCTCACAGGGCCCCAAGCAGTACTTC. It codes for CASSQGPKQYF. The V gene is TRBV6-5, the J gene TRBJ2-7; weak D call: TRBD1 (6 bases). Germline CDR1 reads MNHEY; CDR2 reads SVGAGI. The CDR3 length is 11 residues. V gave up 8 bases and J gave up 8 bases, with 13 bases separating them.

This sequence joins TRBV3-1 (or the pseudogene TRBV3-2) and TRBJ2-3; D gene uncertain. CDR1 and CDR2 (germline): LGHDT, YNNKEL (reference sequence). V lost 3 bases to trimming and J lost 4 bases, with 11 bases between them. This CDR3 is 14 amino acids long. DNA of the CDR3: TGTGCCAGCAGCCAGAGTAGATCGGCAGATACGCAGTATTTT. It is translated as CASSQSRSADTQYF.

The chain combines TRBV6-2 or TRBV6-3 with TRBJ2-7, with 8 bases lining up with TRBD2. Trimming took 2 bases from V and 2 from J; bases not matched to a gene: 11. Germline CDR1 MNHEY, CDR2 SVGEGT. This CDR3 comprises 17 residues. As DNA, the CDR3 is TGTGCCAGCAGTTACCTTCGTGATACGGGACTAGCCTACGAGCAGTACTTC. Encoded protein: CASSYLRDTGLAYEQYF.

The chain employs TRBV12-5 and TRBJ2-2, with 13 bases fitting TRBD2. CDR3 length: 17 residues. From germline, CDR1 is LGHNT and CDR2 FRNRAP. V trimming: 5 bases; J trimming: 6 bases; junction bases outside the gene matches: 9. CDR3 DNA: TGTGCTAGTGGTCCTTCCGGGACTAGCGGGAATGCCGGGGAGCTGTTTTTT. It yields the protein CASGPSGTSGNAGELFF.

CDR3 amino acids: CASSPGLADTQYF. The DNA for the CDR3 is TGTGCCAGCAGCCCGGGACTAGCGGATACGCAGTATTTT. The chain combines TRBV7-2 with TRBJ2-3, with 10 nucleotides matching TRBD2. CDR3 length: 13 residues. With V trimmed by 5 bases and J by 6 bases, 2 bases remained unmatched. CDR1 is SGHTA, CDR2 FQGNSA, per germline.

Worth noting for this clone: At one of its ends the junction is not consistent with the germline gene, which may arise from a read error. The V and J genes are TRBV6-6 and TRBJ2-7; 8 bases match TRBD2. The CDR3 is made up of 13 amino acids. Germline CDR1 reads MNHNY; CDR2 reads SVGAGI (reference sequence). This CDR3 is CASSYGPSGSQGF. CDR3 coding DNA: TGTGCCAGCAGTTACGGCCCTAGCGGGTCCCAGGGGTTC.

The chain is built from TRBV18 and TRBJ1-4; D not certain. Germline CDR1 KGHSH, CDR2 LQKENI. V was trimmed by 1 base and J by 0 bases, leaving 15 bases between them. The CDR3 spans 18 residues. CDR3 loop: CASSPRGPRSATNEKLFF. The CDR3 DNA follows: TGTGCCAGCTCACCACGAGGCCCAAGATCCGCAACTAATGAAAAACTGTTTTTT.

The rearrangement uses TRBV4-3 and TRBJ2-1; tentatively, D is TRBD1 (5 bases). V lost 4 bases and J lost 6, with 10 bases in between. Per germline, CDR1 LGHNA and CDR2 YSLEER. This CDR3 has 13 amino acids. This CDR3 reads CASSLVGRNEQFF. The CDR3 nucleotides read TGCGCCAGCAGCCTCGTGGGGCGCAATGAGCAGTTCTTC.

This chain uses TRBV11-2 with TRBJ2-3, with TRBD1 matching 7 bases. J gave up 0 bases and V 0 bases, and 6 bases lay outside the gene matches. Germline CDR1 reads SGHAT; CDR2 reads FQNNGV. The CDR3 has 17 residues. CDR3 DNA sequence: TGTGCCAGCAGCTTAGATCAGGGGACAGTTAGCACAGATACGCAGTATTTT. This sequence encodes CASSLDQGTVSTDTQYF.

This chain uses TRBV6-5 with TRBJ2-1; tentative D call: TRBD2 (5 bases). V shed 0 bases and J shed 2 bases, with 8 bases lying between them. The CDR3 length is 15 residues. Germline CDR1 and CDR2: MNHEY and SVGAGI. The CDR3 sequence is CASSYSWRPYNEQFF. For the CDR3, the DNA is TGTGCCAGCAGTTACTCCTGGAGGCCCTACAATGAGCAGTTCTTC.

CDR3: CASSSSTDTQYF. CDR3 nucleotides: TGTGCCAGCAGCTCAAGCACAGATACGCAGTATTTT. The rearrangement joins TRBV7-3 to TRBJ2-3; D not certain. Germline V gene sequence: CDR1 SGHTA, CDR2 FQGTGA. V shed 4 bases and J shed 0 bases, with 2 bases lying between them. CDR3 size: 12 residues.

The chain links TRBV24-1 to TRBJ2-2, with D tentatively TRBD2 (6 bases). The CDR3 spans 15 residues. CDR1 and CDR2 from the germline V gene are KGHDR and SFDVKD. The V end was cut by 5 bases, the J end by 5 bases, with 14 bases between. The CDR3 here is CATSGVPRETGELFF. The CDR3 DNA reads TGTGCCACCAGTGGAGTTCCCCGGGAGACCGGGGAGCTGTTTTTT.

The chain uses TRBV28 and TRBJ1-5; 7 bases line up with TRBD1. J was trimmed by 5 bases and V by 6 bases; bases with no gene match: 4. Germline loops: CDR1 MDHEN, CDR2 SYDVKM. The CDR3 loop spans 13 amino acids. This chain's CDR3 is CASRRQGDQPQHF. The DNA for the CDR3 is TGTGCCAGCAGGCGGCAGGGGGATCAGCCCCAGCATTTT.

J is TRBJ2-5 and V is TRBV7-9; D is possibly TRBD2 (5 bases). The CDR3 covers 11 residues. The V and J ends lost 5 bases and 7 bases respectively, with 8 bases between them. The germline gives CDR1 SEHNR, CDR2 FQNEAQ (reference sequence). The CDR3 loop reads CASSQRGTQYF. As DNA, the CDR3 is TGTGCCAGCAGCCAACGGGGGACCCAGTACTTC.

The V gene is TRBV7-9, the J gene TRBJ2-1; the D gene is possibly TRBD1 (6 bases). This CDR3 is built from 14 residues. The germline V gene encodes CDR1 SEHNR and CDR2 FQNEAQ (reference sequence). With 2 bases removed from V and 7 bases from J, the gap between germline ends came to 12 bases. CDR3 nucleotide sequence: TGTGCCAGCAGCTTAAGGGGGACCGGGAATGAGCAGTTCTTC. Protein: CASSLRGTGNEQFF.

The chain employs TRBV7-9 and TRBJ1-2; possible D gene TRBD1, 6 bases. Per germline, CDR1 SEHNR and CDR2 FQNEAQ (reference sequence). The CDR3 loop spans 13 amino acids. V was cut by 4 bases and J by 3 bases, with 9 bases left in between. For the CDR3, the DNA is TGTGCCAGCAGCTCCTGGACAGACTATGGCTACACCTTC. This sequence encodes CASSSWTDYGYTF.